This T cell receptor beta chain emerged from a study of spatial heterogeneity in lung cancer (dated 2019 in TCRdb). With regard to the full study: Beta-chain transcripts were consistently detected in greater numbers than alpha-chain transcripts, which likely reflected higher beta-chain transcript abundance. At surgery, roughly 220 tumor regions, 61 to 75 matched nontumor lung samples and 56 PBMC samples were TCR-sequenced for both alpha and beta chains. TCR alpha and beta repertoires were quantitatively compared across multiple tumor regions, matched nontumor lung and blood in non-small cell lung cancer. In the raw uncorrected reads, each unique combination of TCR and UMI appeared on average more than ten times. TCR repertoire features were related to nonsynonymous mutation counts determined by whole-exome sequencing of tumor tissue. Study-wide findings and limitations: Additional single-cell paired TCR alpha and beta sequencing was considered necessary to confirm, at a functional level, the hypothesis that regional TCRs recognize regional mutations. Ubiquitous expanded tumor TCRs were detected in blood more often at tumor resection than at routine follow-up.

Taken from cysteine to phenylalanine, the CDR3 has 14 residues. This entry keeps only the CDR3 DNA: 42 bases, framed from base 1. A distance of 10 bases separates the germline ends of V and J, which lose 3 bases and 3 bases respectively. From a lookup of the germline V gene, CDR1 and CDR2 are SGDLS and YYNGEE. What this sample's time point label stands for: sample taken at primary tumor resection. TCR sequencing used whole RNA extracted from tumor and nontumor lung tissue, or from cryopreserved PBMC samples, without cell sorting. Samples were obtained from about 69 patients with early-stage, untreated non-small cell lung cancer from the lung TRACERx cohort. Only patients with enough RNA available from two or more tumor regions were chosen for TCR sequencing. With regard to this clonotype: There is no known antigen for this receptor. Base qualities are not at hand, and no much larger clone is one base apart.

Library generation was performed with 5' RACE. Instrument on record: NextSeq 500. In the TCR library protocol, a unique molecular identifier was attached to each TCR cDNA molecule so that PCR and sequencing errors could be corrected. Per the original workflow: TCR identification, UMI-based error correction and CDR3 extraction were all carried out with Decombinator tools. TCRs above a frequency of 2 per 1,000, corresponding to the top 1% of the tumor frequency distribution, were defined as expanded. Renyi diversity was calculated using the R vegan package after each repertoire was subsampled 100 times to 5,000 TCRs. CDR3 similarity networks were built from amino acid triplet string-kernel similarity, with CDR3s being connected when pairwise similarity was above 0.82. Through fastp at Q25 and MiXCR, TCRdb rebuilt clones from the public reads, retaining in-frame beta chains. Each record represents a unique CDR3 protein, reported with the most common genes and DNA among its rows. These V and J calls are TCRdb output, not the study's own analysis. For this sample the table gives tens of thousands of distinct CDR3 sequences, of which approximately 12% were detected only once. Together, the top ten hold 35% to 50% of the sample.

The rearranged chain carries TRBV9 and TRBJ1-5, with the D gene not clear enough to name. The receptor's source is a male donor with early-stage non-small cell lung cancer. The sample in question was PBMCs, obtained at surgery. CDR3 region: CASSASINNQPQHF. The nucleotide sequence reads TGTGCCAGCAGCGCATCGATTAACAATCAGCCCCAGCATTTT.